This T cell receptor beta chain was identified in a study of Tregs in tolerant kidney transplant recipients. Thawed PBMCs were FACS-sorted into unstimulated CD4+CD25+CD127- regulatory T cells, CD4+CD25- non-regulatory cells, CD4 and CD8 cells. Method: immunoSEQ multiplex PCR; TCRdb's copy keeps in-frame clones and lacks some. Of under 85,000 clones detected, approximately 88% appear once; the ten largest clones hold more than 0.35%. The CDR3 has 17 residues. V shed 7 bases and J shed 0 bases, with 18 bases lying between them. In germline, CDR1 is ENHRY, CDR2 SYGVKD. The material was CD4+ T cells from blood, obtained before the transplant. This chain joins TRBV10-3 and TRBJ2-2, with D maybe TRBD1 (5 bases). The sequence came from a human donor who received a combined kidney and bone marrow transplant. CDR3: CAITGKGTGSNTGELFF. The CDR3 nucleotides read TGTGCCATCACGGGCAAAGGAACAGGCTCGAACACCGGGGAGCTGTTTTTT.